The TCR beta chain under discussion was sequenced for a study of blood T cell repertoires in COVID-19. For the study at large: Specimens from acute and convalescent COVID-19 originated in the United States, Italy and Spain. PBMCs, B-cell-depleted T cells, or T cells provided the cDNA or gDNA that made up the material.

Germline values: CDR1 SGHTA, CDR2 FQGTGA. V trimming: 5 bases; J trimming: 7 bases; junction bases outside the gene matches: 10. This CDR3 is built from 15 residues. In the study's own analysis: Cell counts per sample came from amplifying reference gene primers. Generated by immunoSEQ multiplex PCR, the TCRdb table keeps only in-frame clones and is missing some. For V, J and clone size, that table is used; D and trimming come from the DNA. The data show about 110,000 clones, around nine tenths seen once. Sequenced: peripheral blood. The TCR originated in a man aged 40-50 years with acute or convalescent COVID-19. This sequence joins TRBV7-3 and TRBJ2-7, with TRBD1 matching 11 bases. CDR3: CASSMGQGVAGEQYF. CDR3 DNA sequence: TGTGCCAGCAGCATGGGACAGGGGGTCGCAGGGGAGCAGTACTTC. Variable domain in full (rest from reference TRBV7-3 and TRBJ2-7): GAGVSQTPSNKVTEKGKYVELRCDPISGHTALYWYRQSLGQGPEFLIYFQGTGAADDSGLPNDRFFAVRPEGSVSTLKIQRTERGDSAVYLCASSMGQGVAGEQYFGPGTRLTVT.